This entry features one T cell receptor beta chain sequence. The entry originates in a study of blood T cell repertoires in COVID-19. Overall study: The samples span acute and convalescent COVID-19 from the United States, Italy and Spain. PBMCs, B-cell-depleted T cells, or T cells provided the cDNA or gDNA that made up the material.

The germline V gene has CDR1 LNHDA and CDR2 SQIVND (reference sequence). V lost 3 bases to trimming and J lost 5 bases; unmatched junction nucleotides: 13. The CDR3 spans 17 residues. In the study's own analysis: Reference gene primer amplification gave estimated nucleated cell counts. Clones were read by immunoSEQ multiplex PCR, and TCRdb kept only the in-frame ones, dropping some. V, J and clone size reflect that table, while D and trimming were determined from the DNA. There are over 150,000 clones in the sample; less than 95% occur only once, and approximately 0.59% lies in the top ten. The chain carries TRBV19 and TRBJ2-1; 7 bases are shared with TRBD1. Specimen: peripheral blood. This clonotype originated in a middle-aged man with acute or convalescent COVID-19. The CDR3 here is CASSIIRGFVFNNEQFF. In nucleotides, the CDR3 is TGTGCCAGTAGTATCATCAGGGGGTTCGTGTTCAACAATGAGCAGTTCTTC.